This T cell receptor beta chain is drawn from a study of blood T cell repertoires in COVID-19. Clones were sequenced by immunoSEQ multiplex PCR, and TCRdb holds only the in-frame ones, with some missing. The sample carries more than 70,000 clones, 85% recorded once. Trimming stripped 5 bases from V and 6 bases from J, with 10 bases between. Germline-derived CDR1 and CDR2 are MNHEY and SVGAGI. The CDR3 contains 12 residues. This clone has a single count. The sequence came from a man in his fifties or sixties with acute or convalescent COVID-19. The chain carries TRBV6-5 and TRBJ1-2, with D perhaps matching TRBD1 (5 bases). The sample consisted of peripheral blood. The CDR3 coding sequence is TGTGCCAGCAGTATACGGGGGGATGGCTACACCTTC. Its protein is CASSIRGDGYTF.